One and the same sample provided the 2 T cell receptor beta chains below, sequenced in a study of CD8+ T cells in alopecia areata. Sequencing relied on a cDNA template that was reverse transcribed from extracted RNA. Only in-frame clones appear in the TCRdb table, and some are missing; sequencing was by immunoSEQ multiplex PCR. The data contain nearly 200,000 clones, 55% to 70% of them singletons. Regarding treatment: oral pan-JAK inhibitor, 5-10 mg twice daily. Sample: CD4+ T cells sorted from blood, taken at week 24, from a patient treated with tofacitinib. The receptors derive from a human donor with alopecia areata.

The V and J genes are TRBV27 and TRBJ2-6; 7 nucleotides line up with TRBD1. J gave up 3 bases and V 4 bases, and 9 bases lay outside the gene matches. The germline V gene encodes CDR1 MNHEY and CDR2 SMNVEV (reference sequence). This CDR3 has 17 residues. The CDR3 nucleotides read TGTGCCAGCAGTTCCGACAGGGCCAATGTTGGGGCCAACGTCCTGACTTTC. Residues: CASSSDRANVGANVLTF. The entire variable domain, with the rest obtained from reference TRBV27 and TRBJ2-6, is as follows: EAQVTQNPRYLITVTGKKLTVTCSQNMNHEYMSWYRQDPGLGLRQIYYSMNVEVTDKGDVPEGYKVSRKEKRNFPLILESPSPNQTSLYFCASSSDRANVGANVLTFGAGSRLTVL.

CDR3 in DNA: TGCAGCGTTGAAGATCGATTGGAGACCCAGTACTTC. It translates to CSVEDRLETQYF. The chain couples TRBV29-1 to TRBJ2-5; D is unclear. V lost 0 bases and J 5 bases, leaving 7 bases between the germline ends. The CDR3 sequence is 12 residues long. Germline V gives CDR1 SQVTM, CDR2 ANQGSEA.